The next 26 T cell receptor beta chains were all read from a single sample in a study of T cell responses to AZD1222 COVID-19 vaccine. Measured with immunoSEQ multiplex PCR; TCRdb has only the in-frame clones, and not every one. This sample carries 150,000 to 200,000 clones, 90% to 95% of them seen once, and the ten largest clones take less than 1.5%. This material consisted of peripheral blood, taken 28 days after the second AZD1222 dose. The source is an adult who received the AZD1222 COVID-19 vaccine.

The rearrangement uses TRBV6-6 and TRBJ2-5; TRBD1 might be the D (6 bases). Trimming took 0 bases from V and 5 from J, leaving 7 bases between them. The length of the CDR3 is 13 residues. Per germline, CDR1 MNHNY and CDR2 SVGAGI (reference sequence). The CDR3: CASSYSRGETQYF. The DNA of the CDR3 is TGTGCCAGCAGTTACTCGAGGGGGGAGACCCAGTACTTC.

The rearrangement links TRBV5-5 to TRBJ1-4, with D uncertain. The CDR3 has 15 residues. Trimming cost V 1 base and J 7 bases, with 14 bases left between them. Germline V gives CDR1 SGHKS, CDR2 YYEKEE (reference sequence). CDR3 DNA: TGTGCCAGCAGCTTGTCGAGCTCCAAAGGTGAAAAACTGTTTTTT. It yields the protein CASSLSSSKGEKLFF.

The rearrangement uses TRBV7-6 and TRBJ2-5; 9 bases match TRBD1. This CDR3 contains 14 residues. V lost 6 bases, J lost 2 bases, and 4 bases stayed unmatched. Germline V gene data show CDR1 as SGHVS and CDR2 as FNYEAQ. CDR3 sequence reads: CASSPGQGQETQYF. The CDR3 DNA sequence: TGTGCCAGCAGTCCGGGACAGGGACAAGAGACCCAGTACTTC.

The V and J genes are TRBV18 and TRBJ1-5; 9 bases map to TRBD1. The CDR3 runs to 16 residues. Germline CDR1 and CDR2: KGHSH and LQKENI. Trimming took 3 bases from V and 5 from J; bases not matched to a gene: 8. CDR3 DNA sequence: TGTGCCAGCTCACCGACCGCTGGGACAGGGTATCAGCCCCAGCATTTT. Protein product: CASSPTAGTGYQPQHF.

The rearrangement links TRBV10-3 to TRBJ2-7, with 8 bases lining up with TRBD2. The V segment lost 3 bases and the J segment 2 bases; nucleotides outside the gene matches: 3. The germline CDR1 and CDR2 sequences are ENHRY and SYGVKD. The CDR3 contains 14 residues. The DNA of the CDR3 is TGTGCCATCAGTGACGAGCGGGAGACCTACGAGCAGTACTTC. This codes for CAISDERETYEQYF.

The chain links TRBV2 to TRBJ2-7; 12 nucleotides agree with TRBD1. V was pared by 5 bases and J by 9 bases, with 17 bases of the junction left unmatched. Germline V gene sequence: CDR1 SNHLY, CDR2 FYNNEI. This CDR3 comprises 17 residues. The CDR3 nucleotides are TGTGCCAGCAGTCTTATTTCCGGCGGGACAGGGGGCGTCGGGCAGTACTTC. Translation gives CASSLISGGTGGVGQYF.

The chain employs TRBV10-2 and TRBJ1-1; D is unresolved. This CDR3 has 15 residues. V gave up 7 bases and J gave up 1 base, with 16 bases separating them. Germline V gene data show CDR1 as WSHSY and CDR2 as SAAADI. The CDR3 DNA reads TGCGCCAGCAACTCCGGGCAGTCCCGGAACACTGAAGCTTTCTTT. This encodes CASNSGQSRNTEAFF.

The chain is built from TRBV9 and TRBJ1-1, with TRBD1 identical over 8 bases. The CDR3 totals 16 residues. CDR1 SGDLS and CDR2 YYNGEE come from the germline V gene. Germline trimming cut 0 bases from V and 1 base from J; bases unmatched to any gene: 5. CDR3 sequence reads: CASSVGPGGSNTEAFF. As DNA, the CDR3 is TGTGCCAGCAGCGTAGGACCAGGGGGCTCGAACACTGAAGCTTTCTTT.

V and J are TRBV2 and TRBJ1-2, with TRBD1 identical over 7 bases. V shed 6 bases and J 2 bases; nucleotides not matched to a gene: 12. In germline, CDR1 is SNHLY, CDR2 FYNNEI. The CDR3 contains 16 residues. This CDR3 reads CASSLGTVQSNYGYTF. CDR3 nucleotide sequence: TGTGCCAGCAGCTTAGGGACAGTCCAATCAAACTATGGCTACACCTTC.

The chain links TRBV7-2 to TRBJ1-3, with 8 bases aligning to TRBD1. CDR3 length equals 18 residues. Germline V gives CDR1 SGHTA, CDR2 FQGNSA. Trimming at V came to 1 base and at J to 0 bases, leaving 8 bases not matched to a gene. CDR3 residues: CASSLVGTGRASGNTIYF. Here the CDR3 DNA reads TGTGCCAGCAGCTTAGTGGGGACAGGCCGTGCCTCTGGAAACACCATATATTTT. The variable domain in full, completed from reference TRBV7-2 and TRBJ1-3, reads GAGVSQSPSNKVTEKGKDVELRCDPISGHTALYWYRQSLGQGLEFLIYFQGNSAPDKSGLPSDRFSAERTGGSVSTLTIQRTQQEDSAVYLCASSLVGTGRASGNTIYFGEGSWLTVV.

The chain is built from TRBV4-3 and TRBJ2-2; D call uncertain. Germline V gives CDR1 LGHNA, CDR2 YSLEER. The CDR3 consists of 14 residues. V lost 1 base and J 2 bases, leaving 5 bases between the germline ends. The CDR3 loop is CASSQVYNTGELFF. Written as DNA, the CDR3 is TGCGCCAGCAGCCAAGTCTACAACACCGGGGAGCTGTTTTTT.

The chain joins TRBV5-1 to TRBJ2-1, with TRBD1 identical over 7 bases. Trimming took 0 bases from V and 4 from J; bases not matched to a gene: 4. Germline CDR1 SGHRS, CDR2 YFSETQ. The CDR3 spans 15 residues. For the CDR3, the DNA is TGCGCCAGCAGCTTGGCGGGGACAGCGTACAATGAGCAGTTCTTC. Translated, it gives CASSLAGTAYNEQFF.

V is TRBV19 and J is TRBJ2-1, with a possible D match to TRBD1 (6 bases). Germline loops: CDR1 LNHDA, CDR2 SQIVND (reference sequence). Trimming left V 3 bases short and J 5 bases short, with 20 bases between. The CDR3 has 17 residues. CDR3 loop: CASSMPTGPRTHNEQFF. The CDR3 DNA is TGTGCCAGTAGTATGCCGACAGGTCCCCGCACCCACAATGAGCAGTTCTTC. The whole variable domain, remainder taken from reference TRBV19 and TRBJ2-1, is DGGITQSPKYLFRKEGQNVTLSCEQNLNHDAMYWYRQDPGQGLRLIYYSQIVNDFQKGDIAEGYSVSREKKESFPLTVTSAQKNPTAFYLCASSMPTGPRTHNEQFFGPGTRLTVL.

There are a few counts of this clone. The chain employs TRBV29-1 and TRBJ2-1, with D maybe TRBD2 (7 bases). Trimming took off 3 bases at V and 8 bases at J, with 11 bases between the two ends. Germline assignment: CDR1 SQVTM and CDR2 ANQGSEA. This CDR3 has 12 residues. DNA for the CDR3: TGCAGCGTTGAGTCGGGGGGCGATGAGCAGTTCTTC. This codes for CSVESGGDEQFF.

The chain employs TRBV20-1 and TRBJ2-5; D gene uncertain. Germline CDR1 and CDR2: DFQATT and SNEGSKA (reference sequence). The CDR3 runs 13 residues. V lost 3 bases and J 3 bases, leaving 11 bases between the germline ends. This CDR3 is CSASETYEETQYF. For the CDR3, the DNA is TGCAGTGCTAGTGAGACGTACGAAGAGACCCAGTACTTC.

The chain couples TRBV29-1 to TRBJ1-1, with 7 nucleotides matching TRBD1. The junction had 8 bases not matched to a gene; V was cut back by 4 bases and J by 0 bases. The CDR3 extends over 15 amino acids. CDR1 SQVTM and CDR2 ANQGSEA come from the germline V gene. The CDR3 DNA reads as TGCAGCGTTGGGGACAGCCCAATAATGAACACTGAAGCTTTCTTT. Residues: CSVGDSPIMNTEAFF.

This clone was seen a single time. The CDR3, as DNA: TGTGCCAGCAGCTTAGCGACAGGACCCTCCTACGAGCAGTACTTC. Its translation is CASSLATGPSYEQYF. This chain joins TRBV7-2 and TRBJ2-7; possible D gene TRBD1, 6 bases. The germline V and J ends were trimmed by 0 bases and 0 bases, with 9 bases remaining between them. This CDR3 is built from 15 residues. Germline V CDR1 and CDR2: SGHTA, FQGNSA.

The V gene is TRBV6-2 or TRBV6-3, the J gene TRBJ2-5; no clear D. The germline CDR1 and CDR2 sequences are MNHEY and SVGEGT. The CDR3 loop spans 12 amino acids. Trimming took off 2 bases at V and 4 bases at J, with 5 bases between the two ends. CDR3 residues: CASSYITETQYF. The CDR3 DNA sequence: TGTGCCAGCAGTTACATTACAGAGACCCAGTACTTC.

This clone appeared a single time. This chain links TRBV6-5 with TRBJ1-2, with a possible D match to TRBD1 (6 bases). Germline V CDR1 and CDR2: MNHEY, SVGAGI. This CDR3 spans 14 amino acids. V gave up 11 bases and J gave up 6 bases, with 22 bases separating them. The chain's CDR3 is CAARGDPLSHGYTF. CDR3 coding DNA: TGTGCCGCAAGGGGGGACCCCCTCTCTCATGGCTACACCTTC.

The genes are TRBV19 and TRBJ2-1; weak D call: TRBD2 (5 bases). Germline assignment: CDR1 LNHDA and CDR2 SQIVND (reference sequence). The ends were cut back, 7 bases at V and 0 bases at J, with 19 bases in the middle. CDR3 length equals 17 residues. The CDR3 nucleotides are TGTGCCAGTACCCCACACCAACTAGTTCTCTCCTACAATGAGCAGTTCTTC. This codes for CASTPHQLVLSYNEQFF. The full variable domain, completed using reference TRBV19 and TRBJ2-1, is DGGITQSPKYLFRKEGQNVTLSCEQNLNHDAMYWYRQDPGQGLRLIYYSQIVNDFQKGDIAEGYSVSREKKESFPLTVTSAQKNPTAFYLCASTPHQLVLSYNEQFFGPGTRLTVL.

CDR3 sequence (DNA): TGTGCCGGAAAAAGAGACAGGGTTCAGGCTTCCGAGCAGTACTTC. Protein: CAGKRDRVQASEQYF. V usage is TRBV2 and J usage is TRBJ2-7, with TRBD1 matching 7 bases. CDR3 size: 15 residues. The ends lost 11 bases at V and 6 bases at J; junction bases unmatched: 19. CDR1 is SNHLY and CDR2 is FYNNEI in the germline V gene.

The V and J genes are TRBV7-9 and TRBJ1-1; no firm D call. The germline V gene has CDR1 SEHNR and CDR2 FQNEAQ (reference sequence). The CDR3 loop spans 14 amino acids. The ends were cut back, 0 bases at V and 6 bases at J, with 11 bases in the middle. The CDR3 is CASSLATREAEAFF. In DNA, the CDR3 is TGTGCCAGCAGCTTAGCGACCCGGGAGGCTGAAGCTTTCTTT.

CDR3 sequence: CSVDFPSDIPHNEQFF. In nucleotides, the CDR3 is TGCAGCGTTGATTTCCCGTCGGATATCCCGCACAATGAGCAGTTCTTC. This sequence joins TRBV29-1 and TRBJ2-1; D is unclear. Trimming left V 3 bases short and J 5 bases short, with 20 bases between. This CDR3 is 16 amino acids long. Per the germline V gene, CDR1 is SQVTM and CDR2 is ANQGSEA.

The rearrangement uses TRBV7-9 and TRBJ2-1; 7 bases are shared with TRBD2. Losses at the gene ends were 7 bases for V and 6 bases for J; bases not matched to a gene: 9. Germline CDR1 reads SEHNR; CDR2 reads FQNEAQ (reference sequence). The CDR3 has 14 amino acids. The CDR3 nucleotides are TGTGCCAGCACCCTATGGACTAGTACCAATGAGCAGTTCTTC. It is translated as CASTLWTSTNEQFF. Full variable domain (missing parts from reference TRBV7-9 and TRBJ2-1): DTGVSQNPRHKITKRGQNVTFRCDPISEHNRLYWYRQTLGQGPEFLTYFQNEAQLEKSRLLSDRFSAERPKGSFSTLEIQRTEQGDSAMYLCASTLWTSTNEQFFGPGTRLTVL.

The V gene is TRBV7-3, the J gene TRBJ1-3; no clear D. The CDR3 is made up of 16 amino acids. The V end was cut by 1 base, the J end by 0 bases, with 10 bases between. Germline V lookup: CDR1 SGHTA, CDR2 FQGTGA. The CDR3 nucleotides read TGTGCCAGCAGCTTAAAAGGGCCTAGCTCTGGAAACACCATATATTTT. As protein: CASSLKGPSSGNTIYF.

This chain joins TRBV19 and TRBJ2-7; D possibly corresponds to TRBD1 (6 bases). The V gene's germline CDR1 is LNHDA and CDR2 SQIVND (reference sequence). There are 19 residues in the CDR3. The V gene lost 9 bases and the J gene lost 3 bases, with 33 bases spanning the gap. DNA for the CDR3: TGTGCCAGCACCCCATCGGGGACAACCGCCCGAGGGGGAGTCTACGAGCAGTACTTC. This sequence encodes CASTPSGTTARGGVYEQYF.